Listed here are 32 T cell receptor beta chains from one sample, sequenced in a study of blood T cell repertoires in COVID-19. Sequencing was performed with immunoSEQ multiplex PCR; in TCRdb, only in-frame clones are kept and a portion is missing. The sample lists 35,000 to 50,000 clones; over 75% were seen once. The sequenced material came from peripheral blood. Receptor source: a woman aged 60-75 years with acute or convalescent COVID-19.

The table lists this clone with a few counts. The sample contains more than one DNA sequence encoding this CDR3. This chain uses TRBV5-4 with TRBJ2-7, with D uncertain. V lost 0 bases, J lost 6 bases, and 4 bases lay in between. In germline, CDR1 is SGHNT, CDR2 YYREEE (reference sequence). The CDR3 extends over 11 amino acids. CDR3 DNA: TGTGCCAGCAGCTTGGGGGCCGAGCAGTACTTC. Protein product: CASSLGAEQYF.

The CDR3 nucleotides read TGCGCCAGCAGCTCGGGGACAGCAGCTGGAAACACCATATATTTT. Its protein product is CASSSGTAAGNTIYF. The chain uses TRBV5-1 and TRBJ1-3, with TRBD1 matching 7 bases. Germline trimming cut 3 bases from V and 2 bases from J; bases unmatched to any gene: 5. Per the germline V gene, CDR1 is SGHRS and CDR2 is YFSETQ. This CDR3 is built from 15 residues. Full variable domain (rest looked up from reference TRBV5-1 and TRBJ1-3): KAGVTQTPRYLIKTRGQQVTLSCSPISGHRSVSWYQQTPGQGLQFLFEYFSETQRNKGNFPGRFSGRQFSNSRSEMNVSTLELGDSALYLCASSSGTAAGNTIYFGEGSWLTVV.

V is TRBV6-1 and J is TRBJ1-3; perhaps TRBD1 as D (5 bases). V gave up 2 bases and J gave up 0 bases, with 8 bases separating them. This CDR3 has 15 amino acids. Germline V gene sequence: CDR1 MNHNS, CDR2 SASEGT. CDR3: CASSEQGTSGNTIYF. CDR3 bases: TGTGCCAGCAGTGAACAGGGAACCTCTGGAAACACCATATATTTT.

The chain recombines TRBV14 with TRBJ2-3; 8 bases align to TRBD2. Losses at the gene ends were 5 bases for V and 4 bases for J; bases not matched to a gene: 11. The CDR3 runs 16 residues. Germline assignment: CDR1 SGHDN and CDR2 FVKESK. The CDR3 protein is CASSAWTSTAPDTQYF. DNA for the CDR3: TGTGCCAGCAGCGCCTGGACTAGCACTGCACCAGATACGCAGTATTTT.

V and J are TRBV1 and TRBJ1-1. TRBV1 is flagged as a pseudogene. CDR3 length: 14 residues. CDR3 sequence (DNA): TGCACCAGCAGCTTAGTGCCGGGGAAAACTGAAGCTTTCTTT. Encoded protein: CTSSLVPGKTEAFF.

CDR3 region: CASSGGRELYNEQFF. Written as DNA, the CDR3 is TGCGCCAGCAGCGGGGGGAGGGAACTCTACAATGAGCAGTTCTTC. This sequence joins TRBV5-1 and TRBJ2-1; 7 nucleotides match TRBD2. CDR3 size: 15 residues. V shed 4 bases, J shed 3 bases, and the junction held 7 bases outside the gene matches. CDR1 is SGHRS and CDR2 is YFSETQ in the germline V gene.

The chain links TRBV12-5 to TRBJ2-2; no clear D gene. Germline V gene lookup returns CDR1 LGHNT and CDR2 FRNRAP. The CDR3 extends over 15 amino acids. Trimming cost V 0 bases and J 1 base, with 6 bases left between them. The CDR3 loop is CASGLVLGNTGELFF. The DNA for the CDR3 is TGTGCTAGTGGTTTGGTACTTGGGAACACCGGGGAGCTGTTTTTT.

This clone was seen only once. This rearrangement joins TRBV2 to TRBJ2-6; 8 bases align to TRBD1. CDR1 and CDR2 (germline): SNHLY, FYNNEI. CDR3 size: 14 residues. The ends lost 5 bases at V and 4 bases at J; junction bases unmatched: 1. CDR3 region: CASSRTGGANVLTF. CDR3 bases: TGTGCCAGCAGTAGGACAGGGGGGGCCAACGTCCTGACTTTC.

This clone appeared a few times. The CDR3 coding sequence is TGCAGCGTTGATTCCTCGGCGGGGACAGGGGTCGTCTATGGCTACACCTTC. Translated: CSVDSSAGTGVVYGYTF. The V call is TRBV29-1, the J call TRBJ1-2; 10 bases are shared with TRBD1. This CDR3 comprises 17 residues. The V segment lost 3 bases and the J segment 4 bases; nucleotides outside the gene matches: 14. CDR1 and CDR2 from the germline V gene are SQVTM and ANQGSEA.

The V gene is TRBV19, the J gene TRBJ1-1; no firm D call. Between the trimmed V and J ends, which lost 0 bases and 11 bases, there was a span of 10 bases. The CDR3 length is 12 residues. Germline V lookup: CDR1 LNHDA, CDR2 SQIVND (reference sequence). The CDR3 DNA reads TGTGCCAGTAGTATAGATCTGTCTCAGGCTTTCTTT. Its translation: CASSIDLSQAFF.

The rearrangement links TRBV24-1 to TRBJ1-5; TRBD1 is a possible D gene (5 bases). Germline V lookup: CDR1 KGHDR, CDR2 SFDVKD. This CDR3 is 15 amino acids long. The V end lost 4 bases, the J end lost 0 bases, and 9 bases lay between the germline ends. CDR3 protein: CATSDRQYSNQPQHF. Here the CDR3 DNA reads TGTGCCACCAGTGACCGACAGTATAGCAATCAGCCCCAGCATTTT.

J is TRBJ2-3 and V is TRBV12-3 or TRBV12-4; D gene ambiguous. This CDR3 is 12 amino acids long. V gave up 0 bases and J gave up 9 bases, with 7 bases separating them. DNA for the CDR3: TGTGCCAGCAGTTTAGCTTATATCACGCAGTATTTT. Its translation: CASSLAYITQYF.

The genes are TRBV7-3 and TRBJ1-2; 8 nucleotides agree with TRBD1. This CDR3 contains 13 residues. V dropped 4 bases and J dropped 8; count of bases not matched to a gene: 6. Germline CDR1 reads SGHTA; CDR2 reads FQGTGA. CDR3 sequence reads: CASSSGQGLGYTF. The CDR3 DNA reads TGTGCCAGCAGCTCCGGACAGGGTCTAGGCTACACCTTC.

The chain uses TRBV10-3 and TRBJ2-7; 8 bases match TRBD1. Germline lookup yields CDR1 ENHRY and CDR2 SYGVKD. The CDR3 is 14 residues long. V lost 10 bases to trimming and J lost 0 bases; unmatched junction nucleotides: 8. The CDR3 coding sequence is TGTGCCACGCGATCGACAGGGGACTCCTACGAGCAGTACTTC. Protein product: CATRSTGDSYEQYF.

This chain uses TRBV19 with TRBJ1-4; a possible D gene is TRBD1 (5 bases). Germline assignment: CDR1 LNHDA and CDR2 SQIVND (reference sequence). The length of the CDR3 is 15 residues. V was pared by 7 bases and J by 5 bases, with 17 bases between. The CDR3 is CASTRWGEPNEKLFF. In DNA, the CDR3 is TGTGCCAGTACCCGATGGGGGGAACCGAATGAAAAACTGTTTTTT.

This clone appeared a single time. The gene calls are TRBV18 and TRBJ1-4, with D unresolved. The V gene lost 3 bases and the J gene lost 5 bases, with 10 bases spanning the gap. Germline V gene lookup returns CDR1 KGHSH and CDR2 LQKENI. CDR3 length: 14 residues. The chain's CDR3 is CASSPRAPNEKLFF. The CDR3 region has the DNA TGTGCCAGCTCACCGAGGGCCCCAAATGAAAAACTGTTTTTT.

The chain is built from TRBV27 and TRBJ1-1; D is undetermined. CDR1 MNHEY and CDR2 SMNVEV come from the germline V gene (reference sequence). The germline V and J ends were trimmed by 5 bases and 2 bases, with 15 bases remaining between them. The CDR3 runs 15 residues. As DNA, the CDR3 is TGTGCCAGCAGTCTCTCGTTTACAGAAAACACTGAAGCTTTCTTT. Its protein product is CASSLSFTENTEAFF.

The chain couples TRBV7-2 to TRBJ1-2; D remains ambiguous. This CDR3 has 15 residues. The germline V gene encodes CDR1 SGHTA and CDR2 FQGNSA. The ends were cut back, 2 bases at V and 7 bases at J, with 17 bases in the middle. Here the CDR3 reads CASSLSGPSLGGYTF. CDR3 in DNA: TGTGCCAGCAGCTTATCTGGGCCCTCCTTAGGTGGCTACACCTTC.

Only one count was recorded for this clone. J is TRBJ1-3 and V is TRBV19; 7 bases are shared with TRBD1. The CDR3 runs to 17 residues. Trimming cost V 5 bases and J 0 bases; bases outside gene matches: 10. Looked up from germline, CDR1 is LNHDA and CDR2 is SQIVND (reference sequence). CDR3 sequence (DNA): TGTGCCAGTAGTCCGGACAGGCAACTATACTCTGGAAACACCATATATTTT. Translation: CASSPDRQLYSGNTIYF.

The chain recombines TRBV9 with TRBJ2-5; 11 bases agree with TRBD2. V lost 2 bases and J lost 4; bases outside the gene matches: 7. The CDR3 sequence is 16 residues long. Germline CDR1 reads SGDLS; CDR2 reads YYNGEE. The CDR3 reads CASSVLAGGPGETQYF. The CDR3 coding sequence is TGTGCCAGCAGCGTTTTAGCGGGGGGGCCTGGAGAGACCCAGTACTTC. The full variable domain, in which reference TRBV9 and TRBJ2-5 provide the parts outside the CDR3, is DSGVTQTPKHLITATGQRVTLRCSPRSGDLSVYWYQQSLDQGLQFLIQYYNGEERAKGNILERFSAQQFPDLHSELNLSSLELGDSALYFCASSVLAGGPGETQYFGPGTRLLVL.

The genes are TRBV7-2 and TRBJ2-7; the D gene is possibly TRBD2 (5 bases). Between the trimmed V and J ends, which lost 5 bases and 4 bases, there was a span of 18 bases. This CDR3 contains 15 residues. Germline V lookup: CDR1 SGHTA, CDR2 FQGNSA. The CDR3: CASSIVERGQYEQYF. CDR3 nucleotides: TGTGCCAGCAGCATAGTGGAACGGGGTCAATACGAGCAGTACTTC. The whole variable domain, remainder taken from reference TRBV7-2 and TRBJ2-7, is GAGVSQSPSNKVTEKGKDVELRCDPISGHTALYWYRQSLGQGLEFLIYFQGNSAPDKSGLPSDRFSAERTGGSVSTLTIQRTQQEDSAVYLCASSIVERGQYEQYFGPGTRLTVT.

The chain couples TRBV9 to TRBJ1-2; D is unresolved. The germline gives CDR1 SGDLS, CDR2 YYNGEE. V lost 2 bases, J lost 4 bases, and 15 bases lay in between. The CDR3 is 15 amino acids. The CDR3 DNA sequence: TGTGCCAGCAGCGTTGCCTTAACGGGGTCCTATGGCTACACCTTC. This encodes CASSVALTGSYGYTF.

The V call is TRBV15, the J call TRBJ1-5, with TRBD1 as a possible D gene (6 bases). V lost 3 bases to trimming and J lost 0 bases, with 12 bases between them. The CDR3 totals 16 residues. The germline CDR1 and CDR2 sequences are LNHNV and YYDKDF (reference sequence). Here the CDR3 reads CATSSDNRDSNQPQHF. The CDR3 DNA sequence: TGTGCCACCAGCAGCGACAACAGGGATAGCAATCAGCCCCAGCATTTT.

This chain connects TRBV5-1 to TRBJ1-2, with D perhaps matching TRBD1 (5 bases). The V gene's germline CDR1 is SGHRS and CDR2 YFSETQ. The CDR3 loop spans 15 amino acids. Deletions cut 3 bases from V and 1 base from J, with 13 bases between. The CDR3 sequence is CASSSSRGGNYGYTF. In DNA, the CDR3 is TGCGCCAGCAGCTCCTCCCGGGGGGGTAACTATGGCTACACCTTC. Variable domain in full (rest from reference TRBV5-1 and TRBJ1-2): KAGVTQTPRYLIKTRGQQVTLSCSPISGHRSVSWYQQTPGQGLQFLFEYFSETQRNKGNFPGRFSGRQFSNSRSEMNVSTLELGDSALYLCASSSSRGGNYGYTFGSGTRLTVV.

V and J are TRBV3-1 (or the pseudogene TRBV3-2) and TRBJ2-3; no firm D call. CDR1 is LGHDT and CDR2 is YNNKEL in the germline V gene (reference sequence). This CDR3 spans 14 amino acids. V lost 4 bases, J lost 2 bases, and 10 bases lay in between. CDR3 region: CASSPRVITDTQYF. Here the CDR3 DNA reads TGTGCCAGCAGCCCTCGGGTCATCACAGATACGCAGTATTTT.

This clone showed up just once. The V and J genes are TRBV25-1 and TRBJ2-7, with D tentatively TRBD1 (6 bases). Germline V gene sequence: CDR1 MGHDK, CDR2 SYGVNS. V was trimmed by 11 bases and J by 0 bases, leaving 14 bases between them. The CDR3 totals 13 residues. DNA for the CDR3: TGTGCCGCAGGGGACGGAAGCTCCTACGAGCAGTACTTC. Translation: CAAGDGSSYEQYF.

This chain uses TRBV2 with TRBJ2-3; tentatively, D is TRBD1 (5 bases). V lost 2 bases to trimming and J lost 0 bases, with 27 bases between them. CDR3 length: 21 amino acids. Germline V gene lookup returns CDR1 SNHLY and CDR2 FYNNEI. CDR3 protein: CASSELRSRALFSPSTDTQYF. The CDR3 DNA reads as TGTGCCAGCAGTGAATTAAGGTCCAGGGCGCTTTTCTCACCTAGCACAGATACGCAGTATTTT.

The rearrangement uses TRBV9 and TRBJ2-2; unclear D gene. CDR1 and CDR2 (germline): SGDLS, YYNGEE. The CDR3 has 13 residues. Trimming cost V 5 bases and J 4 bases, with 9 bases left between them. The CDR3: CASSRGPTGELFF. CDR3 nucleotide sequence: TGTGCCAGCAGTCGAGGCCCCACCGGGGAGCTGTTTTTT.

The J gene is TRBJ1-2, the V gene TRBV2; D not certain. V was pared by 6 bases and J by 11 bases, with 13 bases between. The CDR3 spans 11 residues. Germline V CDR1 and CDR2: SNHLY, FYNNEI. The CDR3 loop is CASSEQIIYTF. The CDR3 bases are TGTGCCAGCAGCGAACAGATCATATACACCTTC.

The chain is built from TRBV30 and TRBJ2-5; perhaps TRBD2 as D (6 bases). Germline assignment: CDR1 GTSNPN and CDR2 SVGIG (reference sequence). V was pared by 3 bases and J by 5 bases, with 13 bases between. The CDR3 totals 13 residues. Here the CDR3 DNA reads TGTGCCTGGAGATTAGGCGGGGCGGAGACCCAGTACTTC. It encodes CAWRLGGAETQYF.

The chain is built from TRBV5-5 and TRBJ2-6; D may be TRBD1 (5 bases). The CDR3 runs to 15 residues. Trimming cost V 3 bases and J 3 bases, with 10 bases left between them. Germline-derived CDR1 and CDR2 are SGHKS and YYEKEE (reference sequence). CDR3 nucleotide sequence: TGTGCCAGCAGCTCAGGGTTCAATGGGGCCAACGTCCTGACTTTC. Its translation is CASSSGFNGANVLTF.

The rearrangement uses TRBV12-3 or TRBV12-4 and TRBJ1-1; no firm D call. Trimming shortened V by 6 bases and J by 1 base, and 9 bases separated the two germline ends. The CDR3 is 13 residues long. DNA for the CDR3: TGTGCCAGCAGATCGACGGGGAACACTGAAGCTTTCTTT. It yields the protein CASRSTGNTEAFF.